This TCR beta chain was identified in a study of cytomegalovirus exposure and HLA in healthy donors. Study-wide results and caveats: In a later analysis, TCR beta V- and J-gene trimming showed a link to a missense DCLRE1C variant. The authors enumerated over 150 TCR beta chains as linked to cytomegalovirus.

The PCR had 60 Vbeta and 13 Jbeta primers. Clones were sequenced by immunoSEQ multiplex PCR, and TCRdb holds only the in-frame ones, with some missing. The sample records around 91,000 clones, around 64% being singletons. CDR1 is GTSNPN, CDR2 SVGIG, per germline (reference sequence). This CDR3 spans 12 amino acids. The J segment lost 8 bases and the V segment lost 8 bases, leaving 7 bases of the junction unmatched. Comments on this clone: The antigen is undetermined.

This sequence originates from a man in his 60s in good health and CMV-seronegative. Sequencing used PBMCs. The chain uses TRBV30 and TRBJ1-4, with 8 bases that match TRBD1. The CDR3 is CATGQGGEKLFF. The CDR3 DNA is TGTGCCACCGGACAGGGCGGAGAAAAACTGTTTTTT.